This T cell receptor (beta chain) was obtained from a study of response to subunit inactivated influenza vaccine. TCRdb redid the calling of the RT-PCR reads with MiXCR, one entry per CDR3 protein. Among hundreds of thousands of distinct CDR3 sequences listed, about 12% were seen once. This CDR3 has 11 residues. V lost 7 bases, J lost 0 bases, and 6 bases lay in between. In germline, CDR1 is SQVTM, CDR2 ANQGSEA. This clonotype appeared a few times. The sequences come from PBMCs from blood, collected on the day of vaccination. The chain recombines TRBV29-1 with TRBJ1-1, with unresolved D. This sequence was found in a man over 45 who received an inactivated influenza vaccine. The CDR3: CSGGLNTEAFF. For the CDR3, the DNA is TGCAGCGGAGGCCTGAACACTGAAGCTTTCTTT.